Listed below are T cell receptor beta chains from one sample, sequenced in a study of T cells in Graves' hyperthyroidism and ophthalmopathy. One entry per CDR3 protein, called by TCRdb with MiXCR from the multiplex PCR reads. Of about 130,000 distinct CDR3 sequences listed, approximately 20% are singletons. Sequenced input: blood. The source of these receptors is a woman in her 50s with Graves' hyperthyroidism that later progressed to Graves' ophthalmopathy. CDR3s leave out the opening cysteine and the closing phenylalanine or tryptophan. Size tells how often a clone was seen (once, few, many) or the class of an expanded clone, and some rows leave it out.

abundance: NA; v_gene: TRBV3-1; CDR3aa: ASSQVETDNTGELF
abundance: many; v_gene: TRBV18; CDR3aa: ASSRGQGMGTQY
abundance: NA; v_gene: TRBV28; CDR3aa: ASRPRGAAGYT
abundance: many; v_gene: TRBV28; CDR3aa: ATDTFRNGYT
abundance: NA; v_gene: TRBV6-1; CDR3aa: ASGGTGARPQH
abundance: NA; v_gene: TRBV9; CDR3aa: ASASGRRVFDTQY
abundance: NA; v_gene: TRBV28; CDR3aa: ASSSFGTGREKLF
abundance: NA; v_gene: TRBV14; CDR3aa: ASSPALGGGNEQF
abundance: few; v_gene: TRBV19; CDR3aa: ASSILLFAGELF
abundance: many; v_gene: TRBV10-3; CDR3aa: ASSSGSSYNEQF
abundance: NA; v_gene: TRBV2; CDR3aa: ASSTSRDSAGANVLT
abundance: many; v_gene: TRBV29-1; CDR3aa: SVESTGALGGHNEQF
abundance: many; v_gene: TRBV7-3; CDR3aa: ASSRGTAGGYT
abundance: many; v_gene: TRBV11-2; CDR3aa: ASSLTGVGYT
abundance: few; v_gene: TRBV6-1; CDR3aa: ASRWTGNQPQH
abundance: many; v_gene: TRBV20-1; CDR3aa: SASPSGGGETQY
abundance: many; v_gene: TRBV6-1; CDR3aa: ASRLGVGGNTEAF
abundance: many; v_gene: TRBV30; CDR3aa: AWSLNRAALNSPLH
abundance: many; v_gene: TRBV5-6; CDR3aa: ASSLGTGRFNYGYT
abundance: once; v_gene: TRBV3-1; CDR3aa: ASSQRGVANVIQY
abundance: many; v_gene: TRBV11-2; CDR3aa: ASSLGAISGGEQY
abundance: many; v_gene: TRBV20-1; CDR3aa: SAQRPQAMPPYSGDTQY
abundance: many; v_gene: TRBV6-1; CDR3aa: ASSGVRGTDTQY
abundance: many; v_gene: TRBV18; CDR3aa: ASSQNGQTGELF
abundance: NA; v_gene: TRBV7-9; CDR3aa: ASSLQGWETQY
abundance: NA; v_gene: TRBV5-1; CDR3aa: ASSLGLAGDRRRELF
abundance: many; v_gene: TRBV6-1; CDR3aa: ASRTENQPQH
abundance: few; v_gene: TRBV4-1; CDR3aa: ASSQAGRAAGELF
abundance: many; v_gene: TRBV6-5; CDR3aa: ASSYSGQRYNEQF
abundance: few; v_gene: TRBV9; CDR3aa: ASSVEGQYYGYT
abundance: many; v_gene: TRBV30; CDR3aa: AAPGQGPDEQY
abundance: NA; v_gene: TRBV27; CDR3aa: ASSPRTGRNYGYT
abundance: once; v_gene: TRBV6-1; CDR3aa: ASSPRTGGSGANVLT
abundance: many; v_gene: TRBV9; CDR3aa: ASREGRNSPLH
abundance: NA; v_gene: TRBV24-1; CDR3aa: ATSDFRESNQPQH
abundance: few; v_gene: TRBV28; CDR3aa: ASSLRISGYT
abundance: many; v_gene: TRBV20-1; CDR3aa: SARDIDSGTDTQY
abundance: many; v_gene: TRBV27; CDR3aa: ASTGRTSGRNEQF
abundance: few; v_gene: TRBV7-8; CDR3aa: ASSLVRGQIEKLF
abundance: many; v_gene: TRBV28; CDR3aa: ASSQTGPRDEQF
abundance: NA; v_gene: TRBV19; CDR3aa: ASSSQGWGEPQH
abundance: NA; v_gene: TRBV6-1; CDR3aa: ASSERLKHKSDTQY
abundance: many; v_gene: TRBV3-1; CDR3aa: ASSQNTGGSSPLH
abundance: few; v_gene: TRBV20-1; CDR3aa: SAHWTDQETQY
abundance: few; v_gene: TRBV20-1; CDR3aa: SARGISGLAKETQY
abundance: many; v_gene: TRBV3-1; CDR3aa: ASSQDTEAF